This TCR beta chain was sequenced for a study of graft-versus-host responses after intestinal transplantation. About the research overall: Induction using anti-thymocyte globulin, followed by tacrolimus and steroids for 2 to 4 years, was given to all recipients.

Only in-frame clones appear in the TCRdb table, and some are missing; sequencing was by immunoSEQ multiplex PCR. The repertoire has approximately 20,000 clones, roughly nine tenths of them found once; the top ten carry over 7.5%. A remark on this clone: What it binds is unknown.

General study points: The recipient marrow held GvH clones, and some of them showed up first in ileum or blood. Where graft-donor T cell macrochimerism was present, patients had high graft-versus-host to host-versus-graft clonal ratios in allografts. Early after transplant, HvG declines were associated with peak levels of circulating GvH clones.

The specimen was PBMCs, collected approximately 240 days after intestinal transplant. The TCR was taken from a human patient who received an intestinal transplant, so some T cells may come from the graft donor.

CDR3 sequence: CASRRSGGRYNEQFF. DNA of the CDR3: TGTGCCAGCAGACGTAGCGGGGGGCGCTACAATGAGCAGTTCTTC. The V call is TRBV5-5, the J call TRBJ2-1; 10 bases fit TRBD2. After removal of 5 bases from V and 3 bases from J, the junction contained 5 bases not matched to a gene. Germline V lookup: CDR1 SGHKS, CDR2 YYEKEE (reference sequence). The CDR3 sequence is 15 residues long.